Listed below are T cell receptor beta chains from one sample, sequenced in a study of cytomegalovirus exposure and HLA in healthy donors. The method was immunoSEQ multiplex PCR; TCRdb's version includes in-frame clones alone and lacks a portion of them. The sample includes about 160,000 clones, 70% to 85% of them seen just once. The sample was PBMCs. These receptors originate from a man aged 30 to 39 in good health and CMV-seropositive. Both conserved end residues are part of each CDR3. The D gene is left open where the match is weak. The listing skips clone size in some rows; elsewhere it reads once, few, many or a size class.

d_gene	abundance	v_gene	j_gene	CDR3aa
TRBD2	-	TRBV4-1	TRBJ2-5	CASSLSGGFPETQYF
TRBD2	once	TRBV5-4	TRBJ2-5	CASSLVGGGIQETQYF
-	-	TRBV10-3	TRBJ1-6	CAISDRRAYAPLHF
TRBD2	-	TRBV7-6	TRBJ2-5	CASGPSGGVPETQYF
TRBD2	-	TRBV7-9	TRBJ2-3	CASSSTSGGRYSTDTQYF
-	-	TRBV7-2	TRBJ1-5	CASSLSGAGSNQPQHF
TRBD1	-	TRBV5-1	TRBJ2-5	CASSKDREETQYF
-	-	TRBV25-1	TRBJ1-4	CASSEYRGGEKLFF
-	-	TRBV28	TRBJ2-7	CASSPFPVSYEQYF
-	few	TRBV4-1	TRBJ1-2	CASSQNPSDSGLEGYTF
-	-	TRBV7-9	TRBJ1-6	CASSSDGVSYNSPLHF
-	-	TRBV25-1	TRBJ2-3	CASTPGDTQYF
TRBD2	few	TRBV9	TRBJ2-1	CASSAGGLGRNEQFF
-	few	TRBV7-9	TRBJ1-6	CATSGAGGRNSPLHF
-	-	TRBV4-2	TRBJ1-1	CASSQTGTEAFF
TRBD1	few	TRBV6-1	TRBJ2-7	CASSPGQGPHEQYF
TRBD2	few	TRBV11-2	TRBJ2-1	CASSRTSGGSYNEQFF
TRBD2	-	TRBV27	TRBJ2-1	CASNPRTSGLSSYNEQFF
TRBD2	-	TRBV4-1	TRBJ2-7	CASSPGAGAYEQYF
-	-	TRBV10-3	TRBJ1-2	CAIRTLYGYTF
TRBD1	-	TRBV29-1	TRBJ2-7	CSVRQGHEQYF
TRBD1	-	TRBV27	TRBJ1-5	CASSPWTGGRNQPQHF
TRBD2	-	TRBV2	TRBJ2-7	CASSVTSGGPYEQYF
-	few	TRBV5-4	TRBJ1-6	CASSLEPDSPLHF
-	few	TRBV5-4	TRBJ2-7	CASSDRQVGSYEQYF
TRBD2	-	TRBV5-4	TRBJ2-3	CASSEGLASDTQYF
-	once	TRBV23-1	TRBJ1-5	CASSQSLRRGDGNQPQHF
TRBD1	-	TRBV28	TRBJ2-1	CASSFRTGVSNEQFF
-	-	TRBV9	TRBJ1-1	CASSVAPGISEAFF
-	-	TRBV5-6	TRBJ2-5	CASSSVRSRGGWQQETQYF
-	-	TRBV2	TRBJ1-3	CASSEARGGPGNTIYF
-	once	TRBV2	TRBJ1-1	CASSSAAGMDTEAFF
TRBD1	-	TRBV7-2	TRBJ2-7	CASSLRDRGAYEQYF
-	-	TRBV15	TRBJ1-3	CATSRDRIGNTIYF
TRBD1	-	TRBV7-2	TRBJ1-1	CASSLQQGAYTEAFF
-	-	TRBV12-5	TRBJ1-4	CASGPGGTNEKLFF
-	-	TRBV7-9	TRBJ2-7	CASSWGPWEQYF
TRBD1	-	TRBV11-3	TRBJ2-1	CASKGQGFNEQFF
-	-	TRBV6-5	TRBJ1-6	CASSSTGHNSPLHF
TRBD2	-	TRBV5-1	TRBJ2-3	CASSLERGGTDTQYF
-	-	TRBV11-1	TRBJ2-5	CASSLRGGAETQYF
-	few	TRBV14	TRBJ1-6	CASSLTGHSPLHF
-	many	TRBV2	TRBJ1-4	CASRRGATNEKLFF
-	-	TRBV6-5	TRBJ2-2	CASSYSFGSGELFF
-	-	TRBV19	TRBJ2-1	CASSTYSYNEQFF
TRBD1	-	TRBV12-5	TRBJ2-5	CASGPRTGVETQYF
-	once	TRBV1	TRBJ2-1	CTSSPKQGIKYNEQFF
-	-	TRBV19	TRBJ2-1	CASSIVWVGGNEQFF
-	-	TRBV27	TRBJ2-7	CASSSLPTNSYEQYF
TRBD2	-	TRBV7-9	TRBJ2-3	CASSFTPGTSWGADTQYF
TRBD2	once	TRBV6-6	TRBJ2-7	CASSPRGSEQYF
-	-	TRBV9	TRBJ1-3	CASSPDITSGNTIYF
-	once	TRBV28	TRBJ2-5	CASSLVPRGGGETQYF
TRBD1	-	TRBV5-1	TRBJ1-5	CASSPDRGHQPQHF
TRBD2	-	TRBV4-1	TRBJ2-3	CASSPTPEGLASDF
TRBD2	-	TRBV12-5	TRBJ2-5	CASGLGLAGVQETQYF
TRBD1	-	TRBV5-1	TRBJ2-5	CASRNSLRDSQETQYF
TRBD2	-	TRBV18	TRBJ2-7	CASSPPGTSGAYEQYF
TRBD2	few	TRBV5-4	TRBJ2-5	CASSWRTGGPQETQYF
TRBD2	-	TRBV11-2	TRBJ2-3	CASSLSGASTDTQYF